This T cell receptor (beta chain) was identified in a study of CD8 T cells in ankylosing spondylitis. The V end lost 0 bases, the J end lost 3 bases, and 6 bases lay between the germline ends. CDR1 is SGHDN and CDR2 is FVKESK in the germline V gene. The CDR3 loop spans 14 amino acids. Note on this clonotype: The antigen is unknown.

Points from the study as a whole: Characteristic, it appeared, of ankylosing spondylitis blood was a TCR beta motif of about eight highly homologous variants.

For TCR beta, libraries came from quantitative 5'-RACE with molecular barcodes. Via MiXCR, TCRdb re-called the 5' RACE reads, giving one row per CDR3 protein. Here the sample spans about 390,000 distinct CDR3 sequences, approximately 20% being singletons. The chain joins TRBV14 to TRBJ2-1; D is uncertain. The TCR comes from a male donor with ankylosing spondylitis. The sequenced sample consisted of blood, either unsorted or a sorted T cell fraction (not recorded which). CDR3 sequence reads: CASSQDQSYNEQFF. For the CDR3, the DNA is TGTGCCAGCAGCCAAGATCAGAGCTACAATGAGCAGTTCTTC. Using reference TRBV14 and TRBJ2-1 for the parts outside the CDR3, the full variable domain is EAGVTQFPSHSVIEKGQTVTLRCDPISGHDNLYWYRRVMGKEIKFLLHFVKESKQDESGMPNNRFLAERTGGTYSTLKVQPAELEDSGVYFCASSQDQSYNEQFFGPGTRLTVL.